This T cell receptor beta chain was found in a study of T-cell reconstitution after alpha-beta-depleted transplantation in children. It was with unique molecular identifiers that the TCRbeta library was prepared. TCRdb used MiXCR to reprocess the PCR reads, holding one entry per CDR3 protein. This sample carries under 450,000 distinct CDR3 sequences, about 14% of them seen once, and the ten largest clones take about 4.5%. This clonotype was detected many times. CDR3 size: 13 residues. The V gene's germline CDR1 is GTSNPN and CDR2 SVGIG (reference sequence). V trimming: 3 bases; J trimming: 6 bases; junction bases outside the gene matches: 8.

The input for sequencing was PBMCs, taken from the stem cell graft. The TCR sequence derives from a human donor who donated a stem cell graft to a child with Fanconi anemia. This chain connects TRBV30 to TRBJ2-7; 7 bases line up with TRBD1. CDR3 sequence: CAWSQRQGSEQYF. Written as DNA, the CDR3 is TGTGCCTGGAGCCAGAGACAGGGTTCCGAGCAGTACTTC.